A single sample gave rise to the 7 T cell receptor beta chains below, sequenced in a study of cytomegalovirus exposure and HLA in healthy donors. Repertoires were generated with immunoSEQ multiplex PCR, while TCRdb's copy carries only in-frame clones and drops some. This table holds about 140,000 clones, roughly 88% found once. Material: PBMCs. The receptors originated from a woman between 18 and 29 years old in good health and CMV-seropositive.

The chain is built from TRBV6-5 and TRBJ1-4; no clear D gene. CDR1 is MNHEY, CDR2 SVGAGI, per germline. CDR3 length: 14 amino acids. Trimming cost V 7 bases and J 8 bases, with 17 bases left between them. CDR3 sequence (DNA): TGTGCCAGCAACTCACGGGGTCAATGGGAAAAACTGTTTTTT. It is translated as CASNSRGQWEKLFF.

Details on this clone: This sample also contains other DNA sequences that code for the same CDR3. The chain couples TRBV28 to TRBJ1-2; TRBD1 might be the D (5 bases). CDR1 and CDR2 (germline): MDHEN, SYDVKM. Trimming stripped 2 bases from V and 0 bases from J, with 7 bases between. The CDR3 totals 14 residues. The CDR3 loop reads CASSLQGPNYGYTF. CDR3 coding DNA: TGTGCCAGCAGTTTACAGGGTCCTAACTATGGCTACACCTTC.

This chain links TRBV11-2 with TRBJ2-3; 11 bases are a match to TRBD2. The CDR3 runs 14 residues. The V gene end was trimmed by 6 bases and the J gene end by 4 bases; junction bases not matched to a gene: 3. Germline CDR1 and CDR2: SGHAT and FQNNGV. The CDR3 here is CASSIAGGPDTQYF. In DNA form, the CDR3 reads TGTGCCAGCAGTATAGCGGGAGGGCCAGATACGCAGTATTTT.

This chain connects TRBV14 to TRBJ1-6, with no clear D. The CDR3 spans 15 residues. Looked up from germline, CDR1 is SGHDN and CDR2 is FVKESK. The V end was cut by 4 bases, the J end by 6 bases, with 13 bases between. As DNA, the CDR3 is TGTGCCAGCAGCCTTAAGCGGGGTATTAATTCACCCCTCCACTTT. As protein: CASSLKRGINSPLHF.

This chain joins TRBV25-1 and TRBJ1-1; D is unresolved. CDR1 is MGHDK, CDR2 SYGVNS, per germline. Trimming left V 10 bases short and J 1 base short, with 13 bases between. This CDR3 has 13 residues. CDR3 sequence reads: CATLSRGNTEAFF. CDR3 in DNA: TGTGCCACCCTTTCACGGGGGAACACTGAAGCTTTCTTT.

This rearrangement joins TRBV27 to TRBJ2-1, with 12 bases lining up with TRBD2. Trimming removed 8 bases from V and 6 bases from J; junction bases left unmatched: 5. Per the germline V gene, CDR1 is MNHEY and CDR2 is SMNVEV (reference sequence). The CDR3 has 14 residues. The CDR3: CASSWTSGANEQFF. The CDR3 DNA follows: TGTGCCAGCTCTTGGACTAGCGGGGCCAATGAGCAGTTCTTC.

The chain joins TRBV29-1 to TRBJ1-1; 8 bases agree with TRBD1. V lost 7 bases and J lost 3; bases outside the gene matches: 4. The CDR3 is 12 residues long. Germline-derived CDR1 and CDR2 are SQVTM and ANQGSEA. CDR3 region: CSGQGLDTEAFF. The CDR3 nucleotides read TGCAGCGGACAGGGGTTAGACACTGAAGCTTTCTTT.